This T cell receptor beta chain was captured in a study of T cell responses to AZD1222 COVID-19 vaccine. Sequencing was performed with immunoSEQ multiplex PCR; in TCRdb, only in-frame clones are kept and a portion is missing. The sample lists about 160,000 clones; around nine tenths were seen once. The CDR3 spans 14 residues. V was clipped by 3 bases and J by 11 bases, with 19 bases between them. The germline gives CDR1 MGHDK, CDR2 SYGVNS. Here the sequenced sample was peripheral blood, taken on day 0 of AZD1222 vaccination. The chain employs TRBV25-1 and TRBJ1-1, with D tentatively TRBD1 (6 bases). This TCR was sampled from an adult in good health. In nucleotides, the CDR3 is TGTGCCAGCAGTGAGAGATTCACAGGGAGGGTCGCTTTCTTT. It codes for CASSERFTGRVAFF.